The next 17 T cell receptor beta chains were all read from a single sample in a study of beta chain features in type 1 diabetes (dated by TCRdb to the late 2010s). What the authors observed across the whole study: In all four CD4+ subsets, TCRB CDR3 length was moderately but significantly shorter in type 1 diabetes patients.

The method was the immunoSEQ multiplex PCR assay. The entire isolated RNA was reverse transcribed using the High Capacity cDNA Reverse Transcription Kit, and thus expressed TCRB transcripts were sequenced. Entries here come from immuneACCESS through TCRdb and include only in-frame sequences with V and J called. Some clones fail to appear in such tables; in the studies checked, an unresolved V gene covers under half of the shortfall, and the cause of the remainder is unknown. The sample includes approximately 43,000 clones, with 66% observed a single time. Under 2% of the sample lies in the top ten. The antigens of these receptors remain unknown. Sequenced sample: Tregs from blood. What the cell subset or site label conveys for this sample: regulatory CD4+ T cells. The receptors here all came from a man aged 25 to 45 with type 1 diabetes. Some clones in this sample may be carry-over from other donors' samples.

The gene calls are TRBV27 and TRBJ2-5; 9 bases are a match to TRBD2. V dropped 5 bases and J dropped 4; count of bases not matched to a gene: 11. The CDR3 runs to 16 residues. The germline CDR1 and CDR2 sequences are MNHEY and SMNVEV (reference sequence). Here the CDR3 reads CASSRTAGGRVETQYF. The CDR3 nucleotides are TGTGCCAGCAGTCGAACCGCGGGGGGGAGGGTAGAGACCCAGTACTTC.

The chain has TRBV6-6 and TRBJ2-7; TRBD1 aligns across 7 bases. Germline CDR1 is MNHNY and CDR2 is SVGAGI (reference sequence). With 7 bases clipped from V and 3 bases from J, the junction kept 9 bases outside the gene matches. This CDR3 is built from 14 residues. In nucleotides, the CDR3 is TGTGCCAGCAAAACGGGACAGACGAACTACGAGCAGTACTTC. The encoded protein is CASKTGQTNYEQYF.

The CDR3 DNA sequence: TGTGCCAGCAGCTCGGGGGGTGGCTACACCTTC. It specifies CASSSGGGYTF. The rearrangement uses TRBV7-2 and TRBJ1-2, with D perhaps TRBD1 (5 bases). Trimming removed 4 bases at V and 7 bases at J, with 7 bases between. The CDR3 is made up of 11 amino acids. In germline, CDR1 is SGHTA, CDR2 FQGNSA.

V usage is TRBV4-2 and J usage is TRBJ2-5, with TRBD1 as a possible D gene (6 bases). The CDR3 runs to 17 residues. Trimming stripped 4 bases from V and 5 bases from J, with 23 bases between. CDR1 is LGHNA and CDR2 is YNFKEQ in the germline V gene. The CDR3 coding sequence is TGTGCCAGCAGCCCTGGCGGCCAACAGGGTCGAGGGGAGACCCAGTACTTC. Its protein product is CASSPGGQQGRGETQYF.

CDR3 DNA sequence: TGTGCCAGCAGCCCACGGGTGTATGGCTACACCTTC. Amino acid sequence: CASSPRVYGYTF. J is TRBJ1-2 and V is TRBV2; D call uncertain. CDR3 size: 12 residues. Germline CDR1 reads SNHLY; CDR2 reads FYNNEI. V lost 6 bases and J 5 bases, leaving 10 bases between the germline ends.

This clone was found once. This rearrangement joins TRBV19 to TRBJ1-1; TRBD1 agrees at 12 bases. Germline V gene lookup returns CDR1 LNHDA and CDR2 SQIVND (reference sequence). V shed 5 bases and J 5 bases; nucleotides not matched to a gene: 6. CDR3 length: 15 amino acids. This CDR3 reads CASSPRDRGRTEAFF. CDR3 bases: TGTGCCAGTAGTCCTAGGGACAGGGGGCGAACTGAAGCTTTCTTT.

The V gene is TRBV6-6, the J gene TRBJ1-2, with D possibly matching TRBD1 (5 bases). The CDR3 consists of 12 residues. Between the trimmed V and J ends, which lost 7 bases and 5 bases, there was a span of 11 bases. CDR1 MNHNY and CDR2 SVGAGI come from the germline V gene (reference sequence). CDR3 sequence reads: CASTPGGYGYTF. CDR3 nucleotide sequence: TGTGCCAGCACCCCCGGGGGGTATGGCTACACCTTC.

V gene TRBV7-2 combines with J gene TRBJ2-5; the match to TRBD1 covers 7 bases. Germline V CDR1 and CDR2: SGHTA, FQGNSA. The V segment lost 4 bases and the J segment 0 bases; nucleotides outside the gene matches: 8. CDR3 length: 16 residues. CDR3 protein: CASSYRQGLYQETQYF. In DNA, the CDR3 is TGTGCCAGCAGCTATCGACAGGGCTTGTACCAAGAGACCCAGTACTTC.

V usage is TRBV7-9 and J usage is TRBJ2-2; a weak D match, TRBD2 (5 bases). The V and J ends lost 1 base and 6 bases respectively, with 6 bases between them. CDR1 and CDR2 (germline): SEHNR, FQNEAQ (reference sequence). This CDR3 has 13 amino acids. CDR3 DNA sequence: TGTGCCAGCAGCTTAGTGGGAGCCGGGGAGCTGTTTTTT. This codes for CASSLVGAGELFF.

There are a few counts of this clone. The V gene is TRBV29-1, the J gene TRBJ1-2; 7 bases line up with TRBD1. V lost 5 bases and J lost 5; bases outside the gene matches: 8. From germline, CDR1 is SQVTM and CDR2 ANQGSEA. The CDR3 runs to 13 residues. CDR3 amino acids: CSVSLGTEYGYTF. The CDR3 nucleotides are TGCAGCGTTTCCTTAGGGACAGAGTATGGCTACACCTTC.

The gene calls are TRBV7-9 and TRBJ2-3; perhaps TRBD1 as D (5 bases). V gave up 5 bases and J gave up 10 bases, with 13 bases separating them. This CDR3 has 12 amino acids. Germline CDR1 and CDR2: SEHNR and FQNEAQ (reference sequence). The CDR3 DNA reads TGTGCCAGCAGCCAGGGTCTCAACGCGCAGTATTTT. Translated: CASSQGLNAQYF.

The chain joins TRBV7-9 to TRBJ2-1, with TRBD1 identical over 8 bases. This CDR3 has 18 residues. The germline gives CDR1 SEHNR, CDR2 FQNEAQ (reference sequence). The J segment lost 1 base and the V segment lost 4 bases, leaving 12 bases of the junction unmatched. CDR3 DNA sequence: TGTGCCAGCAGCTGGGGCCAGGGGGCTAGTAGATCCTACAATGAGCAGTTCTTC. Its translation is CASSWGQGASRSYNEQFF.

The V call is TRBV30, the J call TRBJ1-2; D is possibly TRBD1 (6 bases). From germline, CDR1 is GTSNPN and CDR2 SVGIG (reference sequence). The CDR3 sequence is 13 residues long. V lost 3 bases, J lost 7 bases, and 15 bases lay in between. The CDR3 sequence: CAWRSRGRGGYTF. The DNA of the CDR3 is TGTGCCTGGAGAAGCAGGGGACGGGGTGGCTACACCTTC.

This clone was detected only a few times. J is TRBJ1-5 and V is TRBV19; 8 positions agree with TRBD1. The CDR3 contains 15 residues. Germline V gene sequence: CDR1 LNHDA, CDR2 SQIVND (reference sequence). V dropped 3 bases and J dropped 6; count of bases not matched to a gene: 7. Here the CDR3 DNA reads TGTGCCAGTAGTATTGGGGACAGGCTTCGTCAGCCCCAGCATTTT. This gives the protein CASSIGDRLRQPQHF.

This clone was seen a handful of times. The CDR3 DNA reads TGTGCCTGGAGGCGGGACCGAAGCTCCTACGAGCAGTACTTC. Protein: CAWRRDRSSYEQYF. The chain is built from TRBV30 and TRBJ2-7; D is perhaps TRBD2 (6 bases). Deletions cut 3 bases from V and 0 bases from J, with 12 bases between. The CDR3 totals 14 residues. Looked up from germline, CDR1 is GTSNPN and CDR2 is SVGIG (reference sequence).

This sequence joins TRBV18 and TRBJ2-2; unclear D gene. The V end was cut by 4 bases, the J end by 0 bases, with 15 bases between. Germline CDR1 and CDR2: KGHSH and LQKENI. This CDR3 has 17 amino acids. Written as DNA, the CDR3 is TGTGCCAGCTCACTACGTTTAGGAGTAGCGAACACCGGGGAGCTGTTTTTT. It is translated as CASSLRLGVANTGELFF.

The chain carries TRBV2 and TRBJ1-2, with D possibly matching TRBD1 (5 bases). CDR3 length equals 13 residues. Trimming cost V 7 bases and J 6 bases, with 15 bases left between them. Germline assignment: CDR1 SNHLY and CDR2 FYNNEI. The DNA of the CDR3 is TGTGCCAGCAACCAAGGGCGGGGGGATGGCTACACCTTC. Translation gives CASNQGRGDGYTF.